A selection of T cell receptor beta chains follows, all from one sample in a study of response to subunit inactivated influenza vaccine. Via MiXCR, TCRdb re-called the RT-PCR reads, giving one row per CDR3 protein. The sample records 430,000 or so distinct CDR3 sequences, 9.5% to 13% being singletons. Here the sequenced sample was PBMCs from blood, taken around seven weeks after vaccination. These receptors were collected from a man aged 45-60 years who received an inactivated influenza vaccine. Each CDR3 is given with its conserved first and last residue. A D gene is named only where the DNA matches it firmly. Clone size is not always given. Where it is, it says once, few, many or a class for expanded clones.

TGCGCCAGCAGCCGCGGCGTACTTAATTCACCCCTCCACTTT	CASSRGVLNSPLHF	TRBJ1-6	.	.	TRBV4-1
TGCAGTGCTAGAGATCGTGGACTAGCTCGATACGAGCAGTACTTC	CSARDRGLARYEQYF	TRBJ2-7	few	TRBD2	TRBV20-1
TGTGCCAGCAGTCCAGAACAGGGGGCTAATGAAAAACTGTTTTTT	CASSPEQGANEKLFF	TRBJ1-4	few	TRBD1	TRBV12-3/TRBV12-4
TGTGCCAGCAGCACCTCGAACAATGAGCAGTTCTTC	CASSTSNNEQFF	TRBJ2-1	.	.	TRBV9
TGTGCCAGCAGCGGTCCCGGGGTAAATCAGCCCCAGCATTTT	CASSGPGVNQPQHF	TRBJ1-5	few	.	TRBV9
TGCGCCAGCAGCTTGGTTTCGAATATTGAGTACTTC	CASSLVSNIEYF	TRBJ2-5	.	.	TRBV5-1
TGCGCCAGCAGCTCCGGGGGGCTCTACGAGCAGTACTTC	CASSSGGLYEQYF	TRBJ2-7	many	.	TRBV5-1
TGTGCCAGCAAAAAAAATGGGGGGACGGGGGACTACGAGCAGTACTTC	CASKKNGGTGDYEQYF	TRBJ2-7	few	.	TRBV14
TGTGCCAGCAGTGGACACCTCGGGGGGGGGAGAGATGAAAAACTGTTTTTT	CASSGHLGGGRDEKLFF	TRBJ1-4	many	.	TRBV6-1
TGTGCCAGCAGGGAACCGGGACTAGCGGACAATGAGCAGTTCTTC	CASREPGLADNEQFF	TRBJ2-1	many	TRBD2	TRBV7-3
TGTGCCAGCAGTTTAGGTCACTCTGGAAACACCATATATTTT	CASSLGHSGNTIYF	TRBJ1-3	many	.	TRBV12-3/TRBV12-4
TGTGCCAGCAGTGAACGGATCGGCCTTTTTCAGTATTTT	CASSERIGLFQYF	TRBJ2-3	.	.	TRBV2
TGCAGTGCTAGATCTATTAGCGGGAGCTCCTACAATGAGCAGTTCTTC	CSARSISGSSYNEQFF	TRBJ2-1	few	TRBD2	TRBV20-1
TGTGCCACCAGCAGATTGGGGGAGACCCAGTACTTC	CATSRLGETQYF	TRBJ2-5	few	.	TRBV15
TGTGCCAGCAGCTTAGCGTCGGCTGCGAGGGAGACCCAGTACTTC	CASSLASAARETQYF	TRBJ2-5	.	.	TRBV7-2
TGTGCCAGCAGCTGGGAACCGGACAGGGCCTACGAGCAGTACTTC	CASSWEPDRAYEQYF	TRBJ2-7	few	TRBD1	TRBV5-5
TGCGCCAGCAGCCCCACCGGGACAGGGCATTCACCCCTCCACTTT	CASSPTGTGHSPLHF	TRBJ1-6	few	TRBD1	TRBV5-1
TGTGCCAGCACCCTAACCCGGGGACTAGCGGGATTGGGAACAGATACGCAGTATTTT	CASTLTRGLAGLGTDTQYF	TRBJ2-3	few	TRBD2	TRBV28
TGTGCCAGCAGTTACTTCGGGACAGGGGGGCTCAATGAGCAGTTCTTC	CASSYFGTGGLNEQFF	TRBJ2-1	few	TRBD1	TRBV6-5
TGTGCCATCGGTTTCCGGGCCGAGAGCTCCTACGAGCAGTACTTC	CAIGFRAESSYEQYF	TRBJ2-7	.	.	TRBV10-3
TGTGCCAGCACCTTTAGCGGGGGGGCCCACACCGGGGAGCTGTTTTTT	CASTFSGGAHTGELFF	TRBJ2-2	.	TRBD2	TRBV12-3/TRBV12-4
TGTGCCATCAGTGAGTCGGACGGGGGGGAGTACTTC	CAISESDGGEYF	TRBJ2-7	few	TRBD2	TRBV10-3
TGCAGCGTCGTCAGGAGGATGAACACTGAAGCTTTCTTT	CSVVRRMNTEAFF	TRBJ1-1	many	.	TRBV29-1
TGCAGTGTGGGACTAGCGGACTCCTACGAGCAGTACTTC	CSVGLADSYEQYF	TRBJ2-7	few	TRBD2	TRBV20-1
TGCAGTGCTAGAGGGGTCGGGGAGCTGTTTTTT	CSARGVGELFF	TRBJ2-2	few	.	TRBV20-1
TGCGCCAGCAGCCAAGATAACAGCTACTACGAGCAGTACTTC	CASSQDNSYYEQYF	TRBJ2-7	many	.	TRBV4-1
TGTGCCAGCAGTCGGGATATTCGGGGCGAGACCCAGTACTTC	CASSRDIRGETQYF	TRBJ2-5	few	.	TRBV7-9
TGTGCCAGCAGTTTCTTCGCTTACAATGAGCAGTTCTTC	CASSFFAYNEQFF	TRBJ2-1	.	.	TRBV6-2/TRBV6-3
TGTGCCAGCAGCCAAATAAGGACAGACAAACTGTTTTTT	CASSQIRTDKLFF	TRBJ1-4	many	.	TRBV3-1
TGCGCCAGCAGCCAAGATATAGGGCAGGGGGCGGGCGAGCAGTACTTC	CASSQDIGQGAGEQYF	TRBJ2-7	few	TRBD1	TRBV4-1
TGTGCCAGCAGCTGGGGGCTAGCGGGGCCGGAGCAGTTCTTC	CASSWGLAGPEQFF	TRBJ2-1	few	TRBD2	TRBV5-5
TGTGCCAGCAGAACACACGGGGGGTACAATGAGCAGTTCTTC	CASRTHGGYNEQFF	TRBJ2-1	.	TRBD2	TRBV6-1
TGCGCCAGCAGCCTCCCACGCACAGATACGCAGTATTTT	CASSLPRTDTQYF	TRBJ2-3	.	.	TRBV5-1
TGCGCCAGCAGCCAAGGTAGGGCTGGGACAGGGGGCGTTGAGCAGTACTTC	CASSQGRAGTGGVEQYF	TRBJ2-7	.	TRBD1	TRBV4-1
TGCGCCAGCAGCCAGGCCAGCACTAGCGGCAGAAACAATGAGCAGTTCTTC	CASSQASTSGRNNEQFF	TRBJ2-1	.	TRBD2	TRBV4-1
TGTGCCAGCAGTGCAAGGAGAACCTTATTATACAATGAGCAGTTCTTC	CASSARRTLLYNEQFF	TRBJ2-1	many	.	TRBV6-2/TRBV6-3
TGTGCCATCAGGAGCGGGACTTCCTACAATGAGCAGTTCTTC	CAIRSGTSYNEQFF	TRBJ2-1	many	TRBD2	TRBV10-3